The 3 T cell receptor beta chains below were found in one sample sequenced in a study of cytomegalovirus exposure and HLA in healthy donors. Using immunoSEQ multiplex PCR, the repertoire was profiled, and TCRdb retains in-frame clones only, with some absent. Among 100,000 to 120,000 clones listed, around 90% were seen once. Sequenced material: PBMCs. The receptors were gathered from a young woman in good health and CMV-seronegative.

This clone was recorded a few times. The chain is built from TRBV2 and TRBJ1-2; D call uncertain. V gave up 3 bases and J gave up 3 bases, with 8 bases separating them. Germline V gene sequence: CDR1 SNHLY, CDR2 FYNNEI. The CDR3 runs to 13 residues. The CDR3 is CASSDTGDYGYTF. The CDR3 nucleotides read TGTGCCAGCAGTGATACCGGGGACTATGGCTACACCTTC.

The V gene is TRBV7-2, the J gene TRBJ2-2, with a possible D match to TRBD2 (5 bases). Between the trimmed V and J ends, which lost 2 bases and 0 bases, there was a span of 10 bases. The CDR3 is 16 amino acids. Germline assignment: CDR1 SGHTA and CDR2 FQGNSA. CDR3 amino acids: CASSLWGVTNTGELFF. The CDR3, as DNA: TGTGCCAGCAGCTTATGGGGAGTTACGAACACCGGGGAGCTGTTTTTT.

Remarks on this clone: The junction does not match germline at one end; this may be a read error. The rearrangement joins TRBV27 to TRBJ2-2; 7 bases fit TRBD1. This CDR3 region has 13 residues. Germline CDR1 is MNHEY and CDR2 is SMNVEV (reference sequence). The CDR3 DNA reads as TGTACCAGACAGGGATTCGACACCGGGGAGCTGTTTTTT. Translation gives CTRQGFDTGELFF.